This TCR beta chain is from a study of human T cells and chemical hapten exposure. The wider study: An area of 2 cm by 2 cm on upper inner arm skin received 2% DPC for sensitization. Slight differences in pooled library volume were the main source of varying TCR yields across samples. Study outcomes and limitations: TCRs above 1 in 1000 frequency stayed constant with DPC sensitization. Expanded TCRs created a significantly greater count of big CDR3 similarity clusters than controls did.

MiXCR was run by TCRdb on the RACE reads, yielding one entry per CDR3 protein. The sample lists tens of thousands of distinct CDR3 sequences; 9.6% were seen once. Time point defined: patch test 2, 6 weeks after DPC sensitization. This sample's treatment: therapeutic diphenylcyclopropenone sensitization with weekly scalp DPC. Unfractionated whole blood yielded the extracted total RNA. Worth noting for this clonotype: Its specificity is unknown.

V was clipped by 0 bases and J by 6 bases, with 12 bases between them. Germline V lookup: CDR1 SGDLS, CDR2 YYNGEE. This CDR3 has 15 amino acids. The chain joins TRBV9 to TRBJ1-4; no clear D. This receptor was identified in a woman in her thirties with alopecia areata. Some clones in this sample may be carry-over from other donors' samples. Sequences were derived from whole blood, sampled in connection with sensitization to the hapten diphenylcyclopropenone (DPC). The chain's CDR3 is CASSVAGLRHEKLFF. The DNA of the CDR3 is TGTGCCAGCAGCGTAGCTGGGCTGAGGCATGAAAAACTGTTTTTT.